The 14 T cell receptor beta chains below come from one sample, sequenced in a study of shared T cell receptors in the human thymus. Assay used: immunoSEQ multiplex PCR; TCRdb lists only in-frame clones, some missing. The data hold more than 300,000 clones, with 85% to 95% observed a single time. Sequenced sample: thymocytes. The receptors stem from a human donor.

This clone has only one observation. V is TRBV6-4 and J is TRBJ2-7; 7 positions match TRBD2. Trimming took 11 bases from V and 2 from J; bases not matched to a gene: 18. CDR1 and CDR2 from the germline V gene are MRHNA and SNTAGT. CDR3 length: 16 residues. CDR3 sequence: CAPTALAESPTYEQYF. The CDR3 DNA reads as TGTGCCCCCACAGCGCTAGCGGAGTCCCCTACCTACGAGCAGTACTTC.

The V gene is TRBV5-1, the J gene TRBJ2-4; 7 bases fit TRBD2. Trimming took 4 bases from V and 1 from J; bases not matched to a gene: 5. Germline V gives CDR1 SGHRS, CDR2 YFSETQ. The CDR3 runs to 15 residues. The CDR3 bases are TGCGCCAGCAGCCCCAGGACTAGTGCCAAAAACATTCAGTACTTC. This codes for CASSPRTSAKNIQYF.

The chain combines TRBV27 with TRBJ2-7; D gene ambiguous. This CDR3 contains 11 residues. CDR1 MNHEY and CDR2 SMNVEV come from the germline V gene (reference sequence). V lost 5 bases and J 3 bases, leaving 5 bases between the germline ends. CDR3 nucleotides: TGTGCCAGCAGTCCCCTCTACGAGCAGTACTTC. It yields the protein CASSPLYEQYF.

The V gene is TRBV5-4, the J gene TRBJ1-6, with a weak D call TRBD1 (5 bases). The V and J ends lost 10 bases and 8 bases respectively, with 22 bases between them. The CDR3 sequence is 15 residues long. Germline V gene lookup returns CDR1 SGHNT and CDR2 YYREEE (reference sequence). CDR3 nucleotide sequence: TGTGCCTATTACATCGGGGGTGAGTGGGATTCACCCCTCCACTTT. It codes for CAYYIGGEWDSPLHF. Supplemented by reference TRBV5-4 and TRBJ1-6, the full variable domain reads ETGVTQSPTHLIKTRGQQVTLRCSSQSGHNTVSWYQQALGQGPQFIFQYYREEENGRGNFPPRFSGLQFPNYSSELNVNALELDDSALYLCAYYIGGEWDSPLHFGNGTRLTVT.

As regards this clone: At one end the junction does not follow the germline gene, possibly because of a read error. CDR3 amino acids: CASTTPGEGGFF. For the CDR3, the DNA is TGTGCCAGCACCACCCCGGGGGAGGGAGGTTTCTTC. This chain joins TRBV28 and TRBJ1-2, with D perhaps matching TRBD1 (5 bases). Germline-derived CDR1 and CDR2 are MDHEN and SYDVKM. The CDR3 runs to 12 residues.

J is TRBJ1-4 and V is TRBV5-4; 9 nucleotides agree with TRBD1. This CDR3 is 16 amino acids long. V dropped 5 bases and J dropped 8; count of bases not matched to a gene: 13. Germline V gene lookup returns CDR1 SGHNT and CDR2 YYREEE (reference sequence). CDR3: CASSHTRDRVQEKLFF. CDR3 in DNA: TGTGCCAGCAGTCATACCCGGGACAGGGTGCAGGAAAAACTGTTTTTT.

The CDR3 here is CASSLGTGPGYEQYF. In nucleotides, the CDR3 is TGTGCCAGCAGCTTAGGGACAGGGCCAGGCTACGAGCAGTACTTC. The chain links TRBV5-8 to TRBJ2-7; 9 bases align to TRBD1. CDR1 and CDR2 from the germline V gene are SGHTS and YDEGEE. Germline trimming cut 2 bases from V and 3 bases from J; bases unmatched to any gene: 6. CDR3 length: 15 amino acids.

CDR3 in DNA: TGCGCCAGCAGCCAAGCGGTTAGCTCCTACAATGAGCAGTTCTTC. Translation: CASSQAVSSYNEQFF. The chain is built from TRBV4-1 and TRBJ2-1; D uncertain. Between the trimmed V and J ends, which lost 1 base and 0 bases, there was a span of 7 bases. Germline assignment: CDR1 MGHRA and CDR2 YSYEKL. The CDR3 runs to 15 residues.

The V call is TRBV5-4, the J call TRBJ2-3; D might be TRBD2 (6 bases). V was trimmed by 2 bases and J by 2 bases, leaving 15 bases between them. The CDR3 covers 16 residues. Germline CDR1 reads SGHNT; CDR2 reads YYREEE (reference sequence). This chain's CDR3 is CASSFRDGTYTDTQYF. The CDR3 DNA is TGTGCCAGCAGCTTTCGGGACGGGACTTACACAGATACGCAGTATTTT.

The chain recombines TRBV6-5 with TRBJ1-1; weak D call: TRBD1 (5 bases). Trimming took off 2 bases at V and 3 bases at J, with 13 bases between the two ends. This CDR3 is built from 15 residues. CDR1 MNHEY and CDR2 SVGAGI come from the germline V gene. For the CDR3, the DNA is TGTGCCAGCAGTTACCGGTCAGGGCCGTACACTGAAGCTTTCTTT. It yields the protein CASSYRSGPYTEAFF.

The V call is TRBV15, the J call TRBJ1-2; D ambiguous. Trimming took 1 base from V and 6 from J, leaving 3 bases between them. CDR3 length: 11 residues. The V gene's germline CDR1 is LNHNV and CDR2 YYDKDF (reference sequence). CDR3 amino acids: CATSRGNGYTF. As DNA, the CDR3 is TGTGCCACCAGCAGAGGGAATGGCTACACCTTC.

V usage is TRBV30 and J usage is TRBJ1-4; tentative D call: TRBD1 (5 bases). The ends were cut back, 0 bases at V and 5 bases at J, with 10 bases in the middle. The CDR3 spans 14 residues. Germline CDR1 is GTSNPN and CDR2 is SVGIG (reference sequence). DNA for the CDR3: TGTGCCTGGAGTGTACCAGGGCTAAATGAAAAACTGTTTTTT. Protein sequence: CAWSVPGLNEKLFF.

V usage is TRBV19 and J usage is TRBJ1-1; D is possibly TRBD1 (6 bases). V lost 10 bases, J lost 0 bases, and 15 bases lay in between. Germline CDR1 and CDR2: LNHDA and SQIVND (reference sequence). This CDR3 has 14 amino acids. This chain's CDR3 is CATLNQGMNTEAFF. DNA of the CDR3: TGTGCCACCCTAAATCAGGGGATGAACACTGAAGCTTTCTTT.

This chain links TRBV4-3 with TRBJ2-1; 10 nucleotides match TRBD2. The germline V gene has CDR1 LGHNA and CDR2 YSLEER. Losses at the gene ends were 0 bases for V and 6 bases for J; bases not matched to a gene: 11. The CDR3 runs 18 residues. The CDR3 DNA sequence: TGCGCCAGCAGCCAAGATCGGGCGCTAGCGGGAGTGGGCAATGAGCAGTTCTTC. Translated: CASSQDRALAGVGNEQFF.